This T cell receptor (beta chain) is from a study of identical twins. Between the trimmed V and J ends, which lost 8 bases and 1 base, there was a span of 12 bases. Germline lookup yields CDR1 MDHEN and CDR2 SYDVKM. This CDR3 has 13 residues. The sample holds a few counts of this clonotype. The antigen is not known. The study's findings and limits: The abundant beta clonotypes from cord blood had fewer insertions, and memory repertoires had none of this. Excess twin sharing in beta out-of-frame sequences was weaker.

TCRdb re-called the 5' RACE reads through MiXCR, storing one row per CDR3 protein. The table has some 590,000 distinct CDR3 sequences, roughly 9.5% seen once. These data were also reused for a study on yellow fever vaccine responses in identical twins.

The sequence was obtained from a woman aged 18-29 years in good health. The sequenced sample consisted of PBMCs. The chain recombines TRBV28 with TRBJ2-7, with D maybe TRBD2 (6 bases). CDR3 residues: CASVSGTSYEQYF. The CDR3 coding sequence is TGTGCCAGCGTTTCGGGGACTTCCTACGAGCAGTACTTC.